This T cell receptor beta chain derives from a study of technical replicates of blood from a few donors. The table came from immunoSEQ multiplex PCR; TCRdb's copy has only in-frame clones and leaves some out. The table has over 65,000 clones, approximately 95% seen once. CDR1 and CDR2 from the germline V gene are ENHRY and SYGVKD. V was clipped by 10 bases and J by 5 bases, with 21 bases between them. CDR3 length equals 14 residues. The material sequenced was T cells isolated from PBMCs. The chain recombines TRBV10-3 with TRBJ2-7; tentatively, D is TRBD1 (6 bases). The clonotype was recovered from a human donor in good health. The CDR3 sequence is CATGLQGYSDEQYF. The CDR3 DNA follows: TGTGCCACCGGGTTACAGGGTTACTCGGACGAGCAGTACTTC.